This paragraph covers one TCR beta chain sequence. What it recognizes is unknown. TCRdb keeps only in-frame clones here, not all; method: immunoSEQ multiplex PCR. The table records over 25,000 clones, 85% of them present only once. The data originate from a study of STAT5B mutations in CD4+ large granular lymphocyte leukemia. V lost 2 bases, J lost 2 bases, and 5 bases stayed unmatched. Germline V gene lookup returns CDR1 SQVTM and CDR2 ANQGSEA. CDR3 length equals 14 residues. General observations from the study: Over 20% of private leukemic clonotypes occurred rarely in other patients' non-leukemic repertoires. TRBV06-family usage was enriched in top patient clones (8/27) versus controls (2/35). Without putative leukemic clones, patient CD4-sorted repertoires remained more clonal than healthy CD4+ repertoires.

This chain joins TRBV29-1 and TRBJ2-7; 8 nucleotides match TRBD1. The receptor's source is a human donor in good health. The sequenced sample consisted of CD4+ T cells from blood buffy coats. CDR3 DNA: TGCAGCGTTGAACACGGGACAGGTCCCTACGAGCAGTACTTC. It translates to CSVEHGTGPYEQYF.